The 17 T cell receptor beta chains below come from one sample, sequenced in a study of cytotoxic CD8 clonotypes in ibrutinib-treated CLL. Some clones are missing from TCRdb's copy, which holds only in-frame ones; the method was immunoSEQ multiplex PCR. The table lists approximately 140,000 clones, around 93% of them singletons. This material consisted of PBMCs, taken after 12 months of ibrutinib treatment. The receptors come from a human donor with chronic lymphocytic leukemia.

This clone was seen more than once but under ten times. V and J are TRBV4-2 and TRBJ2-1; maybe TRBD2 (6 bases). Per the germline V gene, CDR1 is LGHNA and CDR2 is YNFKEQ. Trimming pared 0 bases from V and 3 bases from J, leaving 12 bases between. The CDR3 has 16 amino acids. The CDR3 loop reads CASSQEGSGDYNEQFF. CDR3 in DNA: TGTGCCAGCAGCCAAGAAGGTAGCGGAGACTACAATGAGCAGTTCTTC.

In the case of this clone: The junction differs from germline at one of its ends, possibly a read error. This chain joins TRBV7-7 and TRBJ2-2; 8 nucleotides match TRBD2. Germline V gene data show CDR1 as SSHAT and CDR2 as FNYEAQ (reference sequence). The CDR3 consists of 16 residues. The CDR3 region is CASSLALAGNTGELFF. For the CDR3, the DNA is TGTGCTAGCAGCTTAGCGTTAGCGGGGAATACCGGGGAGCTGTTTTTT.

The gene calls are TRBV9 and TRBJ2-7; D might be TRBD1 (6 bases). V shed 0 bases and J shed 3 bases, with 7 bases lying between them. Germline values: CDR1 SGDLS, CDR2 YYNGEE. The CDR3 has 13 amino acids. The CDR3 is CASSVGQDYEQYF. Written as DNA, the CDR3 is TGTGCCAGCAGCGTAGGACAGGACTACGAGCAGTACTTC.

The CDR3 is CASSLGGGQETQYF. In DNA, the CDR3 is TGTGCCAGCAGCTTGGGAGGGGGGCAAGAGACCCAGTACTTC. The V gene is TRBV5-6, the J gene TRBJ2-5, with D tentatively TRBD1 or TRBD2 (6 bases each). V gave up 0 bases and J gave up 2 bases, with 8 bases separating them. Germline CDR1 reads SGHDT; CDR2 reads YYEEEE. This CDR3 is built from 14 residues.

The chain has TRBV7-9 and TRBJ2-7; D is unclear. Germline V gene lookup returns CDR1 SEHNR and CDR2 FQNEAQ (reference sequence). V dropped 2 bases and J dropped 0 bases, with 8 bases sitting between them. CDR3 length equals 14 residues. CDR3 in DNA: TGTGCCAGCAGCTTATCAGCTAGCTCCTACGAGCAGTACTTC. Translation gives CASSLSASSYEQYF.

This sequence joins TRBV29-1 and TRBJ2-2; TRBD2 aligns across 9 bases. J was trimmed by 5 bases and V by 6 bases; bases with no gene match: 7. This CDR3 is 14 amino acids long. Germline CDR1 and CDR2: SQVTM and ANQGSEA. Here the CDR3 reads CSVSPGLATGELFF. The CDR3 DNA sequence: TGCAGCGTCAGTCCGGGACTAGCTACCGGGGAGCTGTTTTTT.

J is TRBJ2-1 and V is TRBV4-2, with 10 bases that match TRBD2. The CDR3 totals 15 residues. J was trimmed by 4 bases and V by 4 bases; bases with no gene match: 4. Germline values: CDR1 LGHNA, CDR2 YNFKEQ. The CDR3 here is CASSPGLAAYNEQFF. The CDR3 DNA sequence: TGTGCCAGCAGCCCAGGACTAGCGGCTTACAATGAGCAGTTCTTC.

This chain links TRBV4-1 with TRBJ1-5; 7 bases agree with TRBD1. CDR3 length equals 16 residues. Trimming took 0 bases from V and 1 from J; bases not matched to a gene: 3. CDR1 MGHRA and CDR2 YSYEKL come from the germline V gene. This CDR3 is CASSQDGQVSNQPQHF. CDR3 DNA sequence: TGCGCCAGCAGCCAAGATGGACAGGTGAGCAATCAGCCCCAGCATTTT.

The chain joins TRBV27 to TRBJ2-3; D possibly corresponds to TRBD1 (5 bases). This CDR3 is built from 17 residues. The V and J ends lost 5 bases and 4 bases respectively, with 22 bases between them. Germline CDR1 and CDR2: MNHEY and SMNVEV (reference sequence). As DNA, the CDR3 is TGTGCCAGCAGTCCGGTGTGGGCTCAGGGATTGGCAGATACGCAGTATTTT. Translating gives CASSPVWAQGLADTQYF.

The gene calls are TRBV25-1 and TRBJ2-1, with D perhaps TRBD1 or TRBD2 (5 bases each). CDR3 size: 14 residues. V was clipped by 4 bases and J by 6 bases, with 13 bases between them. Germline V lookup: CDR1 MGHDK, CDR2 SYGVNS. For the CDR3, the DNA is TGTGCCAGCAGTGCCGTGGGACCACTCAATGAGCAGTTCTTC. Translated, it gives CASSAVGPLNEQFF.

The chain carries TRBV7-7 and TRBJ2-6; a possible D gene is TRBD2 (5 bases). Germline V gene data show CDR1 as SSHAT and CDR2 as FNYEAQ (reference sequence). The CDR3 runs 14 residues. This CDR3 reads CATSPGSGANVLTF. CDR3 nucleotides: TGTGCTACCTCTCCGGGGTCTGGGGCCAACGTCCTGACTTTC. Based on the CDR3 plus reference TRBV7-7 and TRBJ2-6, the full variable domain is GAGVSQSPRYKVTKRGQDVTLRCDPISSHATLYWYQQALGQGPEFLTYFNYEAQPDKSGLPSDRFSAERPEGSISTLTIQRTEQRDSAMYRCATSPGSGANVLTFGAGSRLTVL.

This chain connects TRBV18 to TRBJ1-1; 9 nucleotides align to TRBD1. The CDR3 extends over 14 amino acids. Germline V gene lookup returns CDR1 KGHSH and CDR2 LQKENI. After removal of 3 bases from V and 8 bases from J, the junction contained 7 bases not matched to a gene. In DNA form, the CDR3 reads TGTGCCAGCTCACCCGTCCCGGGACAGGGAGAAGCTTTCTTT. It translates to CASSPVPGQGEAFF.

The chain combines TRBV29-1 with TRBJ2-1, with 8 bases matching TRBD2. The CDR3 spans 15 residues. Per the germline V gene, CDR1 is SQVTM and CDR2 is ANQGSEA. The CDR3 nucleotides read TGCACCTCTACCCCCGCGGGACTAGTAGGCGATGAGCAGTTCTTC. As protein: CTSTPAGLVGDEQFF.

The chain couples TRBV5-6 to TRBJ2-5; 9 bases are shared with TRBD1. CDR3 length: 16 amino acids. The J segment lost 5 bases and the V segment lost 0 bases, leaving 8 bases of the junction unmatched. Looked up from germline, CDR1 is SGHDT and CDR2 is YYEEEE. The CDR3 nucleotides are TGTGCCAGCAGCTTGGTCGGGGACAGGGAGGAGGAGACCCAGTACTTC. It yields the protein CASSLVGDREEETQYF.

The chain recombines TRBV7-2 with TRBJ2-7, with D possibly TRBD1 on 5 matching bases. CDR3 length equals 14 residues. Between the trimmed V and J ends, which lost 4 bases and 2 bases, there was a span of 12 bases. CDR1 is SGHTA, CDR2 FQGNSA, per germline. CDR3: CASSSYDSPYEQYF. For the CDR3, the DNA is TGTGCCAGCAGCTCATATGACAGCCCCTACGAGCAGTACTTC.

This clone came up a few times. V gene TRBV11-2 combines with J gene TRBJ2-2; D not resolved. Germline V gene lookup returns CDR1 SGHAT and CDR2 FQNNGV. The CDR3 spans 12 residues. Trimming pared 0 bases from V and 6 bases from J, leaving 2 bases between. Here the CDR3 DNA reads TGTGCCAGCAGCTTAGAGGCCGGGGAGCTGTTTTTT. Translation gives CASSLEAGELFF.

The gene calls are TRBV25-1 and TRBJ2-5, with no clear D. CDR1 and CDR2 (germline): MGHDK, SYGVNS. This CDR3 region has 15 residues. The V and J ends lost 5 bases and 1 base respectively, with 14 bases between them. The CDR3 reads CASSLTTTVQETQYF. Written as DNA, the CDR3 is TGTGCCAGCAGTCTAACGACCACCGTCCAAGAGACCCAGTACTTC. The whole variable domain, remainder taken from reference TRBV25-1 and TRBJ2-5, is EADIYQTPRYLVIGTGKKITLECSQTMGHDKMYWYQQDPGMELHLIHYSYGVNSTEKGDLSSESTVSRIRTEHFPLTLESARPSHTSQYLCASSLTTTVQETQYFGPGTRLLVL.